There are a few counts of the clone carrying this T cell receptor (beta chain). Its specificity is unknown. TCRdb fed the 5' RACE reads into MiXCR, producing one record per CDR3 protein. Of about 520,000 distinct CDR3 sequences in the sample, 22% were seen once. The data are from a study of identical twins. General observations from the study: High-abundance cord blood beta clonotypes had fewer insertions; memory repertoires showed none. For out-of-frame alpha sequences shared by twins, low generation probability was in excess.

Trimming removed 12 bases at V and 3 bases at J, with 14 bases between. This CDR3 comprises 14 residues. Germline CDR1 reads KGHDR; CDR2 reads SFDVKD. In addition, the sample was reused for a study of T cells expressing NK-cell markers.

This TCR was sampled from a young woman in good health. The chain uses TRBV24-1 and TRBJ2-6; D not certain. Sequencing was done on a sample of CD4+ T cells sorted from blood. This chain's CDR3 is CAGLQADGANVLTF. DNA of the CDR3: TGTGCCGGGCTACAAGCTGATGGGGCCAACGTCCTGACTTTC.